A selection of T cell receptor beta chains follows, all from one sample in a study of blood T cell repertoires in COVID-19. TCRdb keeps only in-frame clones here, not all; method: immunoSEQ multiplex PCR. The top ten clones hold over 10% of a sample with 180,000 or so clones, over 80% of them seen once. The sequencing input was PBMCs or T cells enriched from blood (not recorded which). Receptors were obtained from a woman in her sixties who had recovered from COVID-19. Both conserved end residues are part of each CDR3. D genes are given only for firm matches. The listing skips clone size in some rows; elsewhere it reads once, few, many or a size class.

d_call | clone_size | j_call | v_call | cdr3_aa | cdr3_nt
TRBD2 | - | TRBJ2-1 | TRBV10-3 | CAISDDGSGGAAYNEQFF | TGTGCCATCAGTGACGATGGTAGCGGGGGAGCGGCCTACAATGAGCAGTTCTTC
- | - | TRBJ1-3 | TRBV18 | CASSPSSGSGNTIYF | TGTGCCAGCTCACCTTCCTCGGGATCTGGAAACACCATATATTTT
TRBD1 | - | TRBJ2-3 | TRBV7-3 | CASSVPGQRTQYF | TGTGCCAGCAGCGTGCCGGGACAGAGAACGCAGTATTTT
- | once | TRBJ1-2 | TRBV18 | CASSPPSQQNYGYTF | TGTGCCAGCTCACCACCCTCACAGCAAAACTATGGCTACACCTTC
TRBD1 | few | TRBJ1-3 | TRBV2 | CASSGTGISGNTIYF | TGTGCCAGCAGTGGGACAGGTATCTCTGGAAACACCATATATTTT
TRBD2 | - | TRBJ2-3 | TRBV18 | CASSPRAAGVGTDTQYF | TGTGCCAGCTCACCGCGCGCAGCGGGAGTGGGAACAGATACGCAGTATTTT
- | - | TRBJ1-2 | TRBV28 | CASSTSPRVNGYTF | TGTGCCAGCAGTACCTCGCCCAGGGTTAACGGCTACACCTTC
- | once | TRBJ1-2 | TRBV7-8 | CASSLDRANYGYTF | TGTGCCAGCAGCTTAGACAGAGCTAACTATGGCTACACCTTC
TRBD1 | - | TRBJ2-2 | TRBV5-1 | CASSLGTRGTGELFF | TGCGCCAGCAGCTTAGGGACCAGGGGGACCGGGGAGCTGTTTTTT
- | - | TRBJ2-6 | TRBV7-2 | CASSPSGMEPGANVLTF | TGTGCCAGCAGCCCCTCGGGGATGGAGCCTGGGGCCAACGTCCTGACTTTC
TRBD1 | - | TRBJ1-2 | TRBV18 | CASSPALSGTGGYTF | TGTGCCAGCTCACCGGCCCTTTCGGGGACAGGCGGCTACACCTTC
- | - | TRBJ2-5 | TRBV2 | CASSAGSGGTQYF | TGTGCCAGCAGTGCAGGGTCCGGTGGGACCCAGTACTTC
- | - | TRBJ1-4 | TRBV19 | CASSIVGRYNEKLFF | TGTGCCAGTAGTATCGTGGGGCGCTATAATGAAAAACTGTTTTTT
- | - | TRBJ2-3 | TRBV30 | CAWSPGLTDTQYF | TGTGCCTGGAGTCCGGGACTCACAGATACGCAGTATTTT
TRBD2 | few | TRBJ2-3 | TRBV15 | CATSGGGSTDTQYF | TGTGCCACCAGCGGCGGGGGGAGCACAGATACGCAGTATTTT
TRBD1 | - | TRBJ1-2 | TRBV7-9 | CASSYTGQPGSGYTF | TGTGCCAGCAGCTATACGGGACAGCCTGGGAGTGGCTACACCTTC
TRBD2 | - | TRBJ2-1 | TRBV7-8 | CASSVSGGGYNEQFF | TGTGCCAGCAGCGTTAGCGGGGGGGGATACAATGAGCAGTTCTTC
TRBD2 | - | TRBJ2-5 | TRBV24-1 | CATSEVSSGSYQETQYF | TGTGCCACCAGTGAAGTTTCTAGCGGATCGTACCAAGAGACCCAGTACTTC
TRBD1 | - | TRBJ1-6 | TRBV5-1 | CASSHGTDETPLHF | TGCGCCAGCAGCCATGGGACAGACGAAACACCCCTCCACTTT
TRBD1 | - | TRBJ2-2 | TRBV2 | CASSSGQGATGELFF | TGTGCCAGCAGCAGTGGACAGGGGGCCACCGGGGAGCTGTTTTTT
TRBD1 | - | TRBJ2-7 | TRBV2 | CASRETGQSYEQYF | TGTGCCAGCAGGGAGACGGGACAGTCTTACGAGCAGTACTTC
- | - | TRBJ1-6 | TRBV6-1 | CASSEALGGAYSPLHF | TGTGCCAGCAGTGAAGCGCTGGGAGGGGCGTATTCACCCCTCCACTTT
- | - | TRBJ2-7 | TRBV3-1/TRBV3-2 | CASSLAGIEQYF | TGTGCCAGCAGCCTCGCAGGGATCGAGCAGTACTTC
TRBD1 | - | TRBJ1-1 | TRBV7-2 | CASSWDRAGALEAFF | TGTGCCAGCAGCTGGGACAGGGCGGGAGCCTTGGAAGCTTTCTTT
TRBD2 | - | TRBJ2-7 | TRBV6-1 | CASSEIVGGAAYEQYF | TGTGCCAGCAGTGAAATCGTCGGGGGGGCGGCCTACGAGCAGTACTTC
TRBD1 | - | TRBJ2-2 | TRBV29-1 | CSVDNRGRTGELFF | TGCAGCGTCGACAACAGGGGGAGAACCGGGGAGCTGTTTTTT
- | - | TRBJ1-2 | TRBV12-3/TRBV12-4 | CASSLRGGYTF | TGTGCCAGCAGCCTCCGGGGAGGCTACACCTTC
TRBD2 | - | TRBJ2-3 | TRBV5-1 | CASGPGGAADTQYF | TGCGCCAGCGGCCCCGGGGGGGCTGCAGATACGCAGTATTTT
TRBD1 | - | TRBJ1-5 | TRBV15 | CATSEQGMVRNQPQHF | TGTGCCACCAGCGAACAGGGGATGGTCCGCAATCAGCCCCAGCATTTT
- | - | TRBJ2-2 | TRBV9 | CASSVQAGELFF | TGTGCCAGCAGCGTACAGGCCGGGGAGCTGTTTTTT
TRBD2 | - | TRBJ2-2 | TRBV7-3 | CASSLRPGLAGGELFF | TGTGCCAGCAGCTTGAGACCGGGACTAGCGGGTGGGGAGCTGTTTTTT
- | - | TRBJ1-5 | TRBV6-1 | CASSEQGLWNQPQHF | TGTGCCAGCAGTGAACAGGGTTTGTGGAATCAGCCCCAGCATTTT
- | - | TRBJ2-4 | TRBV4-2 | CASSQELGSINIQYF | TGTGCCAGCAGCCAAGAGTTAGGGAGCATAAACATTCAGTACTTC
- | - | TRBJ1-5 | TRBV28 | CASSLAGPSVDF | TGTGCCAGCAGTTTAGCGGGCCCCTCGGTGGATTTT
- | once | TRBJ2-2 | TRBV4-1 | CASSWAPNTGELFF | TGCGCCAGCAGTTGGGCACCCAACACCGGGGAGCTGTTTTTT
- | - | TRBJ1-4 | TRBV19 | CASSAYPPGRGTGKLFF | TGTGCCAGTAGTGCTTATCCACCGGGACGCGGGACGGGAAAACTGTTTTTT
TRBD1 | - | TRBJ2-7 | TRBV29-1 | CSVGDRVLGEQYF | TGCAGCGTGGGGGACAGGGTTTTAGGCGAGCAGTACTTC
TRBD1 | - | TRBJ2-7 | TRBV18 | CASSPQGALAHEQYF | TGTGCCAGCTCACCACAGGGGGCCCTAGCTCACGAGCAGTACTTC
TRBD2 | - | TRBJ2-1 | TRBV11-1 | CASSHGTSGRRNEQFF | TGTGCCAGCAGCCACGGGACTAGCGGGAGGCGTAATGAGCAGTTCTTC
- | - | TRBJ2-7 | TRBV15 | CATSITVSYEQYF | TGTGCCACCAGCATCACAGTTTCCTACGAGCAGTACTTC
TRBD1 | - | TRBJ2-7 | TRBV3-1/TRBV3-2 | CASSLGTGGYEQYF | TGTGCCAGCAGCCTTGGGACAGGGGGCTACGAGCAGTACTTC
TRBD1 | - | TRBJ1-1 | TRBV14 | CASSQRTGRDTEAFF | TGTGCCAGCAGCCAACGGACAGGGAGGGACACTGAAGCTTTCTTT
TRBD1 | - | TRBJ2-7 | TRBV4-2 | CASSQDLTGSYEQYF | TGTGCCAGCAGCCAAGATCTGACAGGGTCCTACGAGCAGTACTTC
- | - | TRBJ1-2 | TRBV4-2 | CASSQDQWGDGYTF | TGTGCCAGCAGCCAAGATCAGTGGGGGGACGGCTACACCTTC
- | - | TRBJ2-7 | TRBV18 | CASSPRQLSYEQYF | TGTGCCAGCTCACCCCGACAACTTAGCTACGAGCAGTACTTC
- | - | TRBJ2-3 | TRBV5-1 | CASSLVGRGGTDTQYF | TGCGCCAGCAGCTTGGTTGGTAGGGGCGGCACAGATACGCAGTATTTT
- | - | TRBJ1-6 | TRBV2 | CASTGQRNLYHSPLHF | TGTGCCAGCACCGGACAACGGAATCTCTACCATTCACCCCTCCACTTT
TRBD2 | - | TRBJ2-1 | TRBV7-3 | CASSLMGSGSAGEQFF | TGTGCCAGCAGCTTAATGGGTAGCGGGAGTGCGGGTGAGCAGTTCTTC